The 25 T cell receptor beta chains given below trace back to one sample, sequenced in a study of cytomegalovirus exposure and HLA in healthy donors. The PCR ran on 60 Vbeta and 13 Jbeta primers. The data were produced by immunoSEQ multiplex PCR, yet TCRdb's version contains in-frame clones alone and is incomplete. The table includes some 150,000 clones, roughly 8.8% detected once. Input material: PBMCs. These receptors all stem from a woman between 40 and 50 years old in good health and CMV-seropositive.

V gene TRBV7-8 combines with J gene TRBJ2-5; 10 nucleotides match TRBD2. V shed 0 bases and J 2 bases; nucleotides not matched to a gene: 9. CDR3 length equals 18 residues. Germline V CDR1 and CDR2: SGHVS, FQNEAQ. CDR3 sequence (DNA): TGTGCCAGCAGCTTAGCGTGGCTAGCGGGGGCAACACAAGAGACCCAGTACTTC. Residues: CASSLAWLAGATQETQYF. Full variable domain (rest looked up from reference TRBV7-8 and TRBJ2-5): GAGVSQSPRYKVAKRGQDVALRCDPISGHVSLFWYQQALGQGPEFLTYFQNEAQLDKSGLPSDRFFAERPEGSVSTLKIQRTQQEDSAVYLCASSLAWLAGATQETQYFGPGTRLLVL.

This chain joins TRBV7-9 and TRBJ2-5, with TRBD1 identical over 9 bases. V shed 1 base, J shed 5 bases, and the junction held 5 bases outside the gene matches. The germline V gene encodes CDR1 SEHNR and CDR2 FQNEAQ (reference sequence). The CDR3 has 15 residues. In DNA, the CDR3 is TGTGCCAGCAGCTTAGAACAGGGGGCCTTGGAGACCCAGTACTTC. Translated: CASSLEQGALETQYF.

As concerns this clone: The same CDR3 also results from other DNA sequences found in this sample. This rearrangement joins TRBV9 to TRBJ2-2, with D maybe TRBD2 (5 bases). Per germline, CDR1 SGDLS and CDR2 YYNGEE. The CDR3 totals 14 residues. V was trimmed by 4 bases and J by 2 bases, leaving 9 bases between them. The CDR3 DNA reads TGTGCCAGCAGCCTCACTAGAAACACCGGGGAGCTGTTTTTT. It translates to CASSLTRNTGELFF.

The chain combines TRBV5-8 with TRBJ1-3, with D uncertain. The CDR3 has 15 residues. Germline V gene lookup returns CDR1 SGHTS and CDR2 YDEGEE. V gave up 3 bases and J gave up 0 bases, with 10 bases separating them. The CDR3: CASSSGVLSGNTIYF. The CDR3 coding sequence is TGTGCCAGCAGCTCCGGGGTCCTCTCTGGAAACACCATATATTTT.

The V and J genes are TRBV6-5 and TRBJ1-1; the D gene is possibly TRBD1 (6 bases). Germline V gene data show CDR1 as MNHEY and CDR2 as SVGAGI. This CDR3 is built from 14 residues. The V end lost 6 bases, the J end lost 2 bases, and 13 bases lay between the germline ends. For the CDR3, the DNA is TGTGCCAGCAGAGAAGGGACACCTAACACTGAAGCTTTCTTT. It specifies CASREGTPNTEAFF.

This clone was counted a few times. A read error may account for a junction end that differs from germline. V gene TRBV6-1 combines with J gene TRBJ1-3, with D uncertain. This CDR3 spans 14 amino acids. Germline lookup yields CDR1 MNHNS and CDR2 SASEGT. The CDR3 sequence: CAIRLGRTGNTIYF. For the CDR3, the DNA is TGTGCCATACGTCTCGGAAGGACTGGGAACACCATATATTTT.

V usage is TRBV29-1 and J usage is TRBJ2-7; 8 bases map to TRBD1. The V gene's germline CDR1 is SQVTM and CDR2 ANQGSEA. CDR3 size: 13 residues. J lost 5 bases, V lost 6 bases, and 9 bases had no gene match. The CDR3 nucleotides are TGCAGCGTATCCGGGACAGGCTCTGACGAGCAGTACTTC. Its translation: CSVSGTGSDEQYF.

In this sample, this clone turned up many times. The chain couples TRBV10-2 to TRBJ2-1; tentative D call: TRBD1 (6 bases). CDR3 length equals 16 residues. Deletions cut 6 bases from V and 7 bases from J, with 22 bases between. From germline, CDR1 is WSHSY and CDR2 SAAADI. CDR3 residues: CASRTRGRGSGNEQFF. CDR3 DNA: TGCGCCAGCAGGACACGGGGCAGGGGATCGGGAAATGAGCAGTTCTTC.

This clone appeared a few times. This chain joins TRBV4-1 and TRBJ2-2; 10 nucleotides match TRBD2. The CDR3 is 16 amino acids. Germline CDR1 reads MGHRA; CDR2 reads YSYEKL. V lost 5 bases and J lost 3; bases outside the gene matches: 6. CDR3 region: CASSSQRGGHTGELFF. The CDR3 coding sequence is TGCGCCAGCAGCTCGCAGCGGGGGGGCCACACCGGGGAGCTGTTTTTT.

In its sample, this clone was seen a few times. CDR3 sequence reads: CASSKRTGSVNTEAFF. CDR3 coding DNA: TGCGCCAGCAGCAAACGGACAGGGTCAGTGAACACTGAAGCTTTCTTT. The gene calls are TRBV4-1 and TRBJ1-1; 8 positions agree with TRBD1. Germline trimming cut 5 bases from V and 0 bases from J; bases unmatched to any gene: 8. This CDR3 spans 16 amino acids. Looked up from germline, CDR1 is MGHRA and CDR2 is YSYEKL.

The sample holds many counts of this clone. The CDR3 bases are TGTGCCACCTCCAGGCGAGGGGGCGAGGGAGAGACCCAGTACTTC. Protein product: CATSRRGGEGETQYF. The chain recombines TRBV2 with TRBJ2-5; 7 bases are shared with TRBD1. This CDR3 is 15 amino acids long. Germline CDR1 and CDR2: SNHLY and FYNNEI. Trimming cost V 10 bases and J 4 bases; bases outside gene matches: 15.

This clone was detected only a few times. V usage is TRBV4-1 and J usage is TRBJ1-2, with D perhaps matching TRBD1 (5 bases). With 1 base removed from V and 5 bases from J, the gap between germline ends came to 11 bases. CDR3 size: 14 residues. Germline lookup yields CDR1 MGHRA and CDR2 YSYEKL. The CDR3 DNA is TGCGCCAGCAGCCAAGGGGTGACAGCGTATGGCTACACCTTC. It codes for CASSQGVTAYGYTF.

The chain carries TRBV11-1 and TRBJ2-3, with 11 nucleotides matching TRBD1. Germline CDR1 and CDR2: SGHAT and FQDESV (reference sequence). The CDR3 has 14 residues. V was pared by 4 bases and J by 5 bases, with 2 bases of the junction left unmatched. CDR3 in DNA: TGTGCCAGCAGCTCGGACAGGGGGCTAGATACGCAGTATTTT. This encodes CASSSDRGLDTQYF.

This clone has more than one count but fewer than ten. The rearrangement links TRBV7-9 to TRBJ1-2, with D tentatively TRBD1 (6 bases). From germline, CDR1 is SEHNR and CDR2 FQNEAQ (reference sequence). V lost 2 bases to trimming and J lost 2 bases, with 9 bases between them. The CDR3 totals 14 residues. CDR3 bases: TGTGCCAGCAGCTTAACCAGGGGAAACTATGGCTACACCTTC. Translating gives CASSLTRGNYGYTF. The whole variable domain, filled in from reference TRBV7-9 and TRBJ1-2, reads DTGVSQNPRHKITKRGQNVTFRCDPISEHNRLYWYRQTLGQGPEFLTYFQNEAQLEKSRLLSDRFSAERPKGSFSTLEIQRTEQGDSAMYLCASSLTRGNYGYTFGSGTRLTVV.

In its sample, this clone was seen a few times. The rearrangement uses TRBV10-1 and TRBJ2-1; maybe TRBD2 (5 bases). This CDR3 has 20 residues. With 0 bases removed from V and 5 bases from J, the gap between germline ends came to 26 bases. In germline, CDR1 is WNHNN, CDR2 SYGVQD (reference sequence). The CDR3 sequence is CASSESDPRNSAQFDNEQFF. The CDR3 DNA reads TGCGCCAGCAGTGAGTCGGACCCCAGGAATAGCGCACAATTCGACAATGAGCAGTTCTTC.

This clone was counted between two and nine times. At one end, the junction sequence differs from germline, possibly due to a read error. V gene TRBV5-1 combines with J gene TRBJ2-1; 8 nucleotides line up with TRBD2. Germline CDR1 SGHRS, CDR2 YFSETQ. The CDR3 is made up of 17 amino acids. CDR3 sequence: CASSFSGGASSHNEQFF. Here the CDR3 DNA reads TGCGCCAGCAGTTTTTCCGGGGGGGCCTCCTCCCACAATGAGCAGTTCTTC. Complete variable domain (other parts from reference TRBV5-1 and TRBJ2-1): KAGVTQTPRYLIKTRGQQVTLSCSPISGHRSVSWYQQTPGQGLQFLFEYFSETQRNKGNFPGRFSGRQFSNSRSEMNVSTLELGDSALYLCASSFSGGASSHNEQFFGPGTRLTVL.

CDR3 region: CASRGNTEAFF. The CDR3 bases are TGTGCCAGCCGGGGTAACACTGAAGCTTTCTTT. The chain uses TRBV7-9 and TRBJ1-1; D is unresolved. Germline assignment: CDR1 SEHNR and CDR2 FQNEAQ (reference sequence). The CDR3 is made up of 11 amino acids. V dropped 8 bases and J dropped 2 bases, with 6 bases sitting between them.

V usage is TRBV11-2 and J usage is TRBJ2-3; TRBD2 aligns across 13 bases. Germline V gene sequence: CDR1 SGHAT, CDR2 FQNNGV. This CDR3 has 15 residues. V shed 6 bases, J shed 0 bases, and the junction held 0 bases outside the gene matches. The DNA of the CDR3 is TGTGCCAGCAGACTAGCGGGGGGGAGCACAGATACGCAGTATTTT. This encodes CASRLAGGSTDTQYF.

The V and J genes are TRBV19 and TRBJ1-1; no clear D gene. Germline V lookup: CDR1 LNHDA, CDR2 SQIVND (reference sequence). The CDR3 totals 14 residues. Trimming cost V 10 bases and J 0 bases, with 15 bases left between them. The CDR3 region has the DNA TGTGCCACCTCCTTACGCGGGATGAACACTGAAGCTTTCTTT. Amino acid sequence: CATSLRGMNTEAFF.

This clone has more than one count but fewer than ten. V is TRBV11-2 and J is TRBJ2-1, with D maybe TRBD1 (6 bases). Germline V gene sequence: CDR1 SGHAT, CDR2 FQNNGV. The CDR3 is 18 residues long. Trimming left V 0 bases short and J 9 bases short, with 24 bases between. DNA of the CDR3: TGTGCCAGCAGCTTAGATTTCAGAGGGGGAATTTTATCCGGTGAGCAGTTCTTC. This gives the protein CASSLDFRGGILSGEQFF.

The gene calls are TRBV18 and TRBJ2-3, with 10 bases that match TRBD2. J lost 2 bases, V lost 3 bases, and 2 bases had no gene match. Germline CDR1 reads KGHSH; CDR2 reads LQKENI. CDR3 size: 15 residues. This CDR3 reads CASSPTSGVTDTQYF. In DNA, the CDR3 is TGTGCCAGCTCACCCACTAGCGGGGTCACAGATACGCAGTATTTT.

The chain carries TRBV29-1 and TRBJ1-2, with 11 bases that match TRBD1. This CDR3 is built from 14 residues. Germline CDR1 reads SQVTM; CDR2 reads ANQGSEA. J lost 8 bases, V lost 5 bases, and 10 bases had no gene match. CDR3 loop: CSVRRTGGARGYTF. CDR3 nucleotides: TGCAGCGTTCGAAGGACAGGGGGCGCAAGGGGCTACACCTTC.

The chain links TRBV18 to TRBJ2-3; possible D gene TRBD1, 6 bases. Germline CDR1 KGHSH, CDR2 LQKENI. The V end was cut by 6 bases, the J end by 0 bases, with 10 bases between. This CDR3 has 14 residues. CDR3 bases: TGTGCCAGCTCCCGCGACAGGAGCACAGATACGCAGTATTTT. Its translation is CASSRDRSTDTQYF.

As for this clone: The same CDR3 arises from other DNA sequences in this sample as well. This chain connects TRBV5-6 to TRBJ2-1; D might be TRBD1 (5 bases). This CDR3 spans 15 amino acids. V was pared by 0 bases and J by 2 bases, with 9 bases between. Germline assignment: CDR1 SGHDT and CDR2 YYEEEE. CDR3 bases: TGTGCCAGCAGCTTGGAGGGGAACCCCTACAATGAGCAGTTCTTC. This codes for CASSLEGNPYNEQFF.

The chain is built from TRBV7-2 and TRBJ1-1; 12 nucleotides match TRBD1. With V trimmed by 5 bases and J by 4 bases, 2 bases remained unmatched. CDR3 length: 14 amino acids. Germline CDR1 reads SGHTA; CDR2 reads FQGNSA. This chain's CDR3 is CASSQGQGATEAFF. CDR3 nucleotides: TGTGCCAGCAGCCAGGGACAGGGGGCCACTGAAGCTTTCTTT.